One and the same sample provided the 9 T cell receptor beta chains below, sequenced in a study of blood T cells in healthy people across ages. Primers used in a second PCR of roughly 6 to 12 cycles were a sample-barcoded 5' primer and a J-beta primer mix. TCRdb processed the 5' RACE reads anew with MiXCR; each CDR3 protein has one entry. This table holds approximately 1.5 million distinct CDR3 sequences, 35% to 45% found once. Sequencing was performed on blood. The receptor source for this set is a woman in her late teens or twenties in good health.

This clonotype was observed at least ten times. V gene TRBV4-3 combines with J gene TRBJ2-3; 10 nucleotides align to TRBD2. This CDR3 has 16 amino acids. CDR1 LGHNA and CDR2 YSLEER come from the germline V gene. Trimming took 1 base from V and 8 from J; bases not matched to a gene: 9. CDR3 protein: CASSQVTSGADFTQYF. CDR3 in DNA: TGCGCCAGCAGCCAAGTTACTAGCGGGGCGGATTTTACGCAGTATTTT.

V gene TRBV20-1 combines with J gene TRBJ2-1; 7 bases map to TRBD2. The CDR3 loop spans 15 amino acids. Trimming cost V 3 bases and J 0 bases; bases outside gene matches: 5. The germline V gene encodes CDR1 DFQATT and CDR2 SNEGSKA (reference sequence). CDR3: CSASSAGSSYNEQFF. The CDR3, as DNA: TGCAGTGCTAGTTCAGCGGGGAGCTCCTACAATGAGCAGTTCTTC.

The gene calls are TRBV7-9 and TRBJ1-1; possible D gene TRBD1, 5 bases. Germline V CDR1 and CDR2: SEHNR, FQNEAQ (reference sequence). Trimming cost V 6 bases and J 1 base, with 12 bases left between them. CDR3 length equals 14 residues. CDR3 nucleotide sequence: TGTGCCAGCAGACGGGGGACGGCGAACACTGAAGCTTTCTTT. Protein: CASRRGTANTEAFF.

This chain joins TRBV29-1 and TRBJ1-1; D gene uncertain. Germline CDR1 is SQVTM and CDR2 is ANQGSEA. Trimming took 4 bases from V and 2 from J, leaving 14 bases between them. This CDR3 comprises 14 residues. The CDR3 here is CSVGVGRANTEAFF. CDR3 in DNA: TGCAGCGTTGGGGTAGGACGAGCTAACACTGAAGCTTTCTTT. The full variable domain, rest sourced from reference TRBV29-1 and TRBJ1-1, is SAVISQKPSRDICQRGTSLTIQCQVDSQVTMMFWYRQQPGQSLTLIATANQGSEATYESGFVIDKFPISRPNLTFSTLTVSNMSPEDSSIYLCSVGVGRANTEAFFGQGTRLTVV.

This clonotype was picked up a small number of times. A read error may account for a junction end that differs from germline. The rearrangement links TRBV7-9 to TRBJ1-1; 9 bases are a match to TRBD1. The CDR3 is 16 residues long. CDR1 and CDR2 (germline): SEHNR, FQNEAQ (reference sequence). CDR3 nucleotide sequence: TGTGCCAGCAGCTCAGGGACAGGGTTGAGTGGCACTGAGGCTTTCTTT. It codes for CASSSGTGLSGTEAFF.

This chain's CDR3 is CASSQDTDEQFF. The CDR3 DNA sequence: TGTGCCAGCAGCCAAGATACCGATGAGCAGTTCTTC. V gene TRBV4-2 combines with J gene TRBJ2-1; D unclear. Germline V lookup: CDR1 LGHNA, CDR2 YNFKEQ. The V end lost 0 bases, the J end lost 8 bases, and 5 bases lay between the germline ends. CDR3 length: 12 amino acids.

This clonotype was found a few times. J is TRBJ2-1 and V is TRBV13; D perhaps matches TRBD1 (6 bases). Per the germline V gene, CDR1 is PRHDT and CDR2 is FYEKMQ (reference sequence). Trimming took off 5 bases at V and 3 bases at J, with 17 bases between the two ends. The CDR3 spans 16 residues. CDR3 protein: CASSHGDIRFYNEQFF. The CDR3 region has the DNA TGTGCCAGCAGCCATGGGGACATCCGCTTCTACAATGAGCAGTTCTTC.

This clonotype was found a few times. The V call is TRBV29-1, the J call TRBJ1-2, with D maybe TRBD1 (5 bases). CDR1 and CDR2 (germline): SQVTM, ANQGSEA. V was clipped by 3 bases and J by 8 bases, with 10 bases between them. This CDR3 comprises 11 residues. The CDR3: CSVERGWGYTF. CDR3 nucleotides: TGCAGCGTTGAGAGGGGTTGGGGCTACACCTTC.

The rearrangement uses TRBV9 and TRBJ2-7; the match to TRBD1 covers 8 bases. Germline V lookup: CDR1 SGDLS, CDR2 YYNGEE. The CDR3 runs 15 residues. The V and J ends lost 2 bases and 0 bases, in that order; junction bases with no gene match: 4. The CDR3 region has the DNA TGTGCCAGCAGCGTCGCAGGGGGCCACTCCTACGAGCAGTACTTC. Protein product: CASSVAGGHSYEQYF.